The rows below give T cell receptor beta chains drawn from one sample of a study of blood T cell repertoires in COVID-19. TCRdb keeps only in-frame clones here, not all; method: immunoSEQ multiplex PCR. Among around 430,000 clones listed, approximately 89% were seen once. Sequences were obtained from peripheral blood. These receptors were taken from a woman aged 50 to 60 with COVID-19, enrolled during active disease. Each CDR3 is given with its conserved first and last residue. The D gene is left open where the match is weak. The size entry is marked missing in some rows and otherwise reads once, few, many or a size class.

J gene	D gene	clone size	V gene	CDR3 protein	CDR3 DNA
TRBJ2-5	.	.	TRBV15	CATSREGKEGVETQYF	TGTGCCACCAGCAGAGAAGGGAAGGAGGGAGTTGAGACCCAGTACTTC
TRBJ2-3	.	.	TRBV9	CASSVSGRATQYF	TGTGCCAGCAGCGTATCCGGCAGGGCGACGCAGTATTTT
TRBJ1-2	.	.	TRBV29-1	CSVGGSNYGYTF	TGCAGCGTTGGGGGCAGCAACTATGGCTACACCTTC
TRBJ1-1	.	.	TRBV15	CATSGNMNTEAFF	TGTGCCACCTCTGGCAATATGAACACTGAAGCTTTCTTT
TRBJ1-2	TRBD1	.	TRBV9	CASSGTGGNYGYTF	TGTGCCAGCAGCGGGACAGGGGGCAACTATGGCTACACCTTC
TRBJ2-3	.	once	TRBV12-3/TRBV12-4	CASSLAGTDTQYF	TGTGCCAGCAGTTTGGCAGGGACAGATACGCAGTATTTT
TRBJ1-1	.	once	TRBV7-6	CASSLDGVSTEAFF	TGTGCCAGCAGCTTGGACGGGGTGAGCACTGAAGCTTTCTTT
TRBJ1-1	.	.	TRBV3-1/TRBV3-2	CASSQGVRLNTEAFF	TGTGCCAGCAGCCAGGGAGTCAGGTTGAACACTGAAGCTTTCTTT
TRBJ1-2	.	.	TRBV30	CAWSRGGPDVDGYTF	TGTGCCTGGAGTAGGGGGGGCCCCGACGTCGATGGCTACACCTTC
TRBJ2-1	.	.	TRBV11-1	CASNAGGPLRHNEQFF	TGTGCCAGCAACGCCGGGGGGCCCCTTCGGCACAATGAGCAGTTCTTC
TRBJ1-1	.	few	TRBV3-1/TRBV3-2	CASSQGVGRSDTEAFF	TGTGCCAGCAGCCAAGGGGTGGGCAGGTCGGACACTGAAGCTTTCTTT
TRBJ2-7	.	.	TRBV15	CATSRVTGAYEQYF	TGTGCCACCAGCAGAGTAACCGGGGCCTACGAGCAGTACTTC
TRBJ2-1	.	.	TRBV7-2	CASSLRGSYNEQFF	TGTGCCAGCAGCTTACGAGGGTCCTACAATGAGCAGTTCTTC
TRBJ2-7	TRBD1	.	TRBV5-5	CASSLGTETYEQYF	TGTGCCAGCAGCCTGGGGACAGAAACCTACGAGCAGTACTTC
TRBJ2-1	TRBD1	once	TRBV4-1	CASRYDRGGRIMGDNEQFF	TGCGCCAGCAGATACGACAGGGGGGGAAGGATAATGGGCGATAATGAGCAGTTCTTC
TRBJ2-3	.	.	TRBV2	CASRRDTDTQYF	TGTGCCAGCAGACGCGACACAGATACGCAGTATTTT
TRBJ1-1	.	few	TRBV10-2	CASRASGNTEAFF	TGCGCCAGCAGAGCCTCAGGGAACACTGAAGCTTTCTTT
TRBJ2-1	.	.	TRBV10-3	CAISAVGGYNEQFF	TGTGCCATCAGTGCGGTGGGGGGCTACAATGAGCAGTTCTTC
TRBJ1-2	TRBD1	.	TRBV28	CASRLLGQGRGYTF	TGTGCCAGCAGGCTCCTTGGACAGGGCCGTGGCTACACCTTC
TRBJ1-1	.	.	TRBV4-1	CASRGARMNTEAFF	TGCGCCAGCAGAGGTGCGCGGATGAACACTGAAGCTTTCTTT
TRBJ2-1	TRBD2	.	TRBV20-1	CSASEGGDKQFF	TGCAGTGCTAGTGAGGGAGGGGATAAGCAGTTCTTC
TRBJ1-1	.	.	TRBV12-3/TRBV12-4	CASSQAAEAFF	TGTGCCAGCAGTCAGGCCGCTGAAGCTTTCTTT
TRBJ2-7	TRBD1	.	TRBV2	CASSAARQGDYEQYF	TGTGCCAGCAGTGCCGCCCGCCAGGGGGACTACGAGCAGTACTTC
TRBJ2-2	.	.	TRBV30	CAWIGGTITGELFF	TGTGCCTGGATAGGAGGTACTATTACCGGGGAGCTGTTTTTT
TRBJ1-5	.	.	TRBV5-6	CASSPRFSNQPQHF	TGTGCCAGCAGCCCCCGGTTTAGCAATCAGCCCCAGCATTTT
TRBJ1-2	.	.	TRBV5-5	CASSPEAGRYGYTF	TGTGCCAGCAGCCCGGAAGCAGGGCGCTATGGCTACACCTTC
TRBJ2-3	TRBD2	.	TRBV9	CASSAPGLAGGTDTQYF	TGTGCCAGCAGCGCTCCGGGACTAGCGGGGGGGACAGATACGCAGTATTTT